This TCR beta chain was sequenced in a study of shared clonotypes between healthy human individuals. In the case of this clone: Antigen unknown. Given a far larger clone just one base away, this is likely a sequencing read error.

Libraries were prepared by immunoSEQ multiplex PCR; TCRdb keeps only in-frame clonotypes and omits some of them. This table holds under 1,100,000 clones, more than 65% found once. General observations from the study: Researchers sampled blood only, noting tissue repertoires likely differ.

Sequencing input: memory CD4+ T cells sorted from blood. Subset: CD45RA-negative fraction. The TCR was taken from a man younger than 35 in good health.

CDR3 sequence reads: CASGGEGQGYSYTF. The DNA for the CDR3 is TGTGCCAGCGGGGGTGAGGGACAGGGATATAGCTACACCTTC. The chain couples TRBV2 to TRBJ1-2; 9 bases are shared with TRBD1. V lost 8 bases and J lost 9; bases outside the gene matches: 13. The CDR3 extends over 14 amino acids. Germline CDR1 is SNHLY and CDR2 is FYNNEI.